This TCR beta chain comes out of a study of T-cell memory formation after mild COVID-19. The V end was cut by 0 bases, the J end by 7 bases, with 10 bases between. CDR3 length: 14 amino acids. Germline lookup yields CDR1 MGHRA and CDR2 YSYEKL. Study conclusions and caveats: Largely, contracting CD4+ clones fell within CM and EM, and contracting CD8+ clones within EMRA. The authors left the SARS-CoV-2 specificity of second-wave clones peaking on day 37 unconfirmed. Later expanders leaned CD4+, whereas clones that contracted between day 15 and 85 were balanced CD4/CD8.

A remark on this clonotype: Its target is not known.

A 5'RACE reaction primed in the constant segment made cDNA libraries of TCR alpha and TCR beta, and these carried sample barcodes and UMIs. TCRdb reprocessed the 5' RACE reads via MiXCR and lists one record per CDR3 protein. The repertoire holds around 82,000 distinct CDR3 sequences, with around 13% as singletons. Source material: PBMCs or a T cell subset sorted from them (not recorded which). The clonotype comes from a man younger than 35 who had mild COVID-19 (a few samples of this study predate the infection). Cell type and time point are not known. The genes are TRBV4-1 and TRBJ1-5, with D possibly being TRBD1 (5 bases). The DNA of the CDR3 is TGCGCCAGCAGCCAAGATCCGGGGCTGCAGCCCCAGCATTTT. Translating gives CASSQDPGLQPQHF.